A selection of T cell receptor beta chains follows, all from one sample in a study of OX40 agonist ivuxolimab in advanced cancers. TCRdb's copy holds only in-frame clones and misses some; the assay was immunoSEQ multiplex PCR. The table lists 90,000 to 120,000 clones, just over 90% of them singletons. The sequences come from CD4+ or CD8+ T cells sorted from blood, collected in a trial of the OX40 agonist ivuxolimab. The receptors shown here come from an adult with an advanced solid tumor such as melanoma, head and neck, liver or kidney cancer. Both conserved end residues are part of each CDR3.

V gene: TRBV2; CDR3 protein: CASSVEGTGGDTQYF
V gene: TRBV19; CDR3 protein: CASRKQGRTEAFF
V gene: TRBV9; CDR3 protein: CASSAYGQGAGELFF
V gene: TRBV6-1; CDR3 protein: CASNLDRATGELFF
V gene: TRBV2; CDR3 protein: CASSGTGTSEQFF
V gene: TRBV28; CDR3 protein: CASSSPADLSIYF
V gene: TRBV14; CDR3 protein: CASSQEVRTDTQYF
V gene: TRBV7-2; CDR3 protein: CASSLVGGSRDYEQYF
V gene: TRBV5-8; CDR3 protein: CASKLLSGPTGEQYF
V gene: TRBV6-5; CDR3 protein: CASSRRGGSNQPQHF
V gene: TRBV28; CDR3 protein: CASSRPGQGSYGYTF
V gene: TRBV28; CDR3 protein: CASSRQGAENTEAFF
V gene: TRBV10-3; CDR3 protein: CAISERLTDTQYF
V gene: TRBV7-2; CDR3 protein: CASSRGLAGAVKNIQYF
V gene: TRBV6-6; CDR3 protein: CASSPGGSGANVLTF
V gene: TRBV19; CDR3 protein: CASRASTGSSYEQYF
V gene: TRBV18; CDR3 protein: CASSLAGGQNTDTQYF
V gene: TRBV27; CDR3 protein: CASSLRTSGRANEQFF
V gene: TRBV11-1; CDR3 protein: CASSLGGAARNEQFF
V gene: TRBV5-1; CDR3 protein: CASSLASGQNEQYF
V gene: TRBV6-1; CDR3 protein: CASSVRGKNTEAFF
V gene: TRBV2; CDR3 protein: CASSESRGAQETQYF
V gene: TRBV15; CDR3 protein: CATSRDPGQGSYNEQFF
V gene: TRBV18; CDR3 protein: CASSPQGSSYEQYF
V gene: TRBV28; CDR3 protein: CASSLQYEQYF
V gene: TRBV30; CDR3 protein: CAWSENTGELFF
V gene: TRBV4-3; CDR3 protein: CASSQDQAGYYEQYF
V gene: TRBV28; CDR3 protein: CASRTGSRNQPQHF